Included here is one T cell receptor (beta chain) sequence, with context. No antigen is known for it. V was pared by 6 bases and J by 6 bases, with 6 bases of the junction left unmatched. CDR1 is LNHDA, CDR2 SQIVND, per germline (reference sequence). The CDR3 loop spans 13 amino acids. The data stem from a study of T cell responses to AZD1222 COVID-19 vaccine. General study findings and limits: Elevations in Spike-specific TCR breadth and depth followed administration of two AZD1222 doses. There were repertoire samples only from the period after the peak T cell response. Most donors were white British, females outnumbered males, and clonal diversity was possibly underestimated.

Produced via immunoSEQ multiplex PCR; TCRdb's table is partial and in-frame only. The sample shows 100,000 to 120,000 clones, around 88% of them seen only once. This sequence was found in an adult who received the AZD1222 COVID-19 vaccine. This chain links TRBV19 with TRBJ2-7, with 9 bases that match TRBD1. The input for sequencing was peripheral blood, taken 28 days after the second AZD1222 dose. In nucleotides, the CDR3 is TGTGCCAGTAGGGGGGACAGGGTGGGCGAGCAGTACTTC. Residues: CASRGDRVGEQYF.